Following are 20 T cell receptor beta chains from one sample sequenced in a study of blood T cell repertoires in COVID-19. Using immunoSEQ multiplex PCR, the repertoire was profiled, and TCRdb retains in-frame clones only, with some absent. The sample has approximately 200,000 clones, 75% to 90% seen once. Sequencing input: PBMCs or T cells enriched from blood (not recorded which). The receptors stem from a woman under 40 who had been exposed to COVID-19.

The chain combines TRBV5-1 with TRBJ2-3; TRBD1 aligns across 8 bases. Trimming took 9 bases from V and 6 from J; bases not matched to a gene: 12. This CDR3 has 14 residues. Germline CDR1 reads SGHRS; CDR2 reads YFSETQ. The CDR3 loop reads CATAPGTGGDTQYF. The CDR3 DNA is TGCGCCACCGCCCCCGGGACAGGCGGGGATACGCAGTATTTT. Variable domain in full (rest from reference TRBV5-1 and TRBJ2-3): KAGVTQTPRYLIKTRGQQVTLSCSPISGHRSVSWYQQTPGQGLQFLFEYFSETQRNKGNFPGRFSGRQFSNSRSEMNVSTLELGDSALYLCATAPGTGGDTQYFGPGTRLTVL.

The V and J genes are TRBV24-1 and TRBJ1-5; maybe TRBD1 (6 bases). This CDR3 is built from 14 residues. Deletions cut 5 bases from V and 3 bases from J, with 10 bases between. Germline CDR1 and CDR2: KGHDR and SFDVKD. The DNA of the CDR3 is TGTGCCACCAGTGGGACAGTAACCAATCAGCCCCAGCATTTT. This codes for CATSGTVTNQPQHF.

The count of this clone is one. The chain has TRBV7-6 and TRBJ2-7; no reliable D call. With 1 base removed from V and 3 bases from J, the gap between germline ends came to 7 bases. The CDR3 is 13 residues long. Per the germline V gene, CDR1 is SGHVS and CDR2 is FNYEAQ. This CDR3 is CASSLGQNYEQYF. CDR3 bases: TGTGCCAGCAGCTTAGGGCAGAACTACGAGCAGTACTTC.

This chain connects TRBV6-5 to TRBJ1-1; 11 bases agree with TRBD1. Germline loops: CDR1 MNHEY, CDR2 SVGAGI. V lost 6 bases and J lost 6; bases outside the gene matches: 6. CDR3 length: 14 residues. Here the CDR3 reads CASSRGQGGSEAFF. Written as DNA, the CDR3 is TGTGCCAGCAGCAGGGGACAGGGGGGCTCTGAAGCTTTCTTT.

The V gene is TRBV5-1, the J gene TRBJ1-2, with a possible D match to TRBD1 (6 bases). The germline V gene encodes CDR1 SGHRS and CDR2 YFSETQ. V was clipped by 4 bases and J by 5 bases, with 15 bases between them. The CDR3 runs to 14 residues. The CDR3 reads CASSPGQTQYGYTF. The CDR3 DNA sequence: TGCGCCAGCAGCCCCGGACAGACTCAGTATGGCTACACCTTC.

A note on this clone: Other DNA sequences in this sample translate to the same CDR3. The chain recombines TRBV5-1 with TRBJ1-5; no reliable D call. CDR1 and CDR2 from the germline V gene are SGHRS and YFSETQ. CDR3 length: 15 amino acids. V dropped 0 bases and J dropped 0 bases, with 7 bases sitting between them. CDR3 loop: CASSLDGDSNQPQHF. For the CDR3, the DNA is TGCGCCAGCAGCTTGGACGGAGATAGCAATCAGCCCCAGCATTTT.

This chain uses TRBV27 with TRBJ1-6, with TRBD1 matching 7 bases. The germline V gene has CDR1 MNHEY and CDR2 SMNVEV (reference sequence). Trimming took 0 bases from V and 10 from J; bases not matched to a gene: 9. The CDR3 length is 16 residues. CDR3 loop: CASSLSIDRAGSPLHF. In nucleotides, the CDR3 is TGTGCCAGCAGTTTATCGATCGACAGGGCAGGATCACCCCTCCACTTT.

The chain carries TRBV7-9 and TRBJ2-3; D call uncertain. The germline gives CDR1 SEHNR, CDR2 FQNEAQ (reference sequence). With 1 base removed from V and 3 bases from J, the gap between germline ends came to 5 bases. CDR3 length equals 13 residues. The CDR3 DNA reads TGTGCCAGCAGCTTAGATAGTACAGATACGCAGTATTTT. Its protein product is CASSLDSTDTQYF.

The chain recombines TRBV27 with TRBJ1-4; 9 nucleotides match TRBD1. The CDR3 is made up of 15 amino acids. In germline, CDR1 is MNHEY, CDR2 SMNVEV (reference sequence). Unmatched junction bases numbered 8, after V lost 5 bases and J lost 7 bases. The CDR3: CASSPTTGGREKLFF. The CDR3 DNA reads TGTGCCAGCAGTCCGACTACAGGGGGCCGTGAAAAACTGTTTTTT.

The genes are TRBV5-4 and TRBJ2-2; a weak D match, TRBD2 (6 bases). This CDR3 region has 15 residues. V shed 0 bases and J shed 1 base, with 7 bases lying between them. Looked up from germline, CDR1 is SGHNT and CDR2 is YYREEE (reference sequence). The CDR3 loop reads CASSLVGGNTGELFF. For the CDR3, the DNA is TGTGCCAGCAGCTTGGTGGGAGGGAACACCGGGGAGCTGTTTTTT.

This chain links TRBV19 with TRBJ1-5; D not certain. Trimming cost V 5 bases and J 7 bases, with 9 bases left between them. This CDR3 comprises 12 residues. Germline V CDR1 and CDR2: LNHDA, SQIVND (reference sequence). CDR3 sequence: CASSLSGQPQHF. For the CDR3, the DNA is TGTGCCAGTAGTCTGAGCGGGCAGCCCCAGCATTTT. Supplemented by reference TRBV19 and TRBJ1-5, the full variable domain reads DGGITQSPKYLFRKEGQNVTLSCEQNLNHDAMYWYRQDPGQGLRLIYYSQIVNDFQKGDIAEGYSVSREKKESFPLTVTSAQKNPTAFYLCASSLSGQPQHFGDGTRLSIL.

This chain uses TRBV3-1 (or the pseudogene TRBV3-2) with TRBJ2-2; 10 bases are a match to TRBD1. The ends lost 7 bases at V and 5 bases at J; junction bases unmatched: 10. The V gene's germline CDR1 is LGHDT and CDR2 YNNKEL (reference sequence). The CDR3 consists of 16 residues. CDR3 sequence: CASTPSGTGETGELFF. CDR3 nucleotides: TGTGCCAGCACCCCTTCCGGGACAGGGGAAACCGGGGAGCTGTTTTTT.

V usage is TRBV30 and J usage is TRBJ2-4; possible D gene TRBD2, 6 bases. Germline assignment: CDR1 GTSNPN and CDR2 SVGIG (reference sequence). This CDR3 is built from 11 residues. The V end lost 4 bases, the J end lost 7 bases, and 8 bases lay between the germline ends. The CDR3 spells CAWTGRNIQYF. DNA for the CDR3: TGTGCCTGGACTGGGAGGAACATTCAGTACTTC. The full variable domain, completed using reference TRBV30 and TRBJ2-4, is SQTIHQWPATLVQPVGSPLSLECTVEGTSNPNLYWYRQAAGRGLQLLFYSVGIGQISSEVPQNLSASRPQDRQFILSSKKLLLSDSGFYLCAWTGRNIQYFGAGTRLSVL.

This clone was detected once. The chain combines TRBV5-1 with TRBJ1-1; D call uncertain. The CDR3 consists of 16 residues. Trimming left V 4 bases short and J 1 base short, with 17 bases between. The germline CDR1 and CDR2 sequences are SGHRS and YFSETQ. The CDR3 region is CASSPRVRGGNTEAFF. CDR3 nucleotide sequence: TGCGCCAGCAGCCCGAGGGTTAGAGGCGGGAACACTGAAGCTTTCTTT.

The rearrangement joins TRBV30 to TRBJ2-1; 7 bases are a match to TRBD2. Germline V CDR1 and CDR2: GTSNPN, SVGIG (reference sequence). The CDR3 is 12 amino acids. Unmatched junction bases numbered 7, after V lost 1 base and J lost 13 bases. The CDR3, as DNA: TGTGCCTGGAGTGGGCTAGCGGCTAGTCAGTTCTTC. It yields the protein CAWSGLAASQFF.

The chain is built from TRBV12-3 or TRBV12-4 and TRBJ2-5, with a possible D match to TRBD2 (7 bases). The V and J ends lost 5 bases and 5 bases respectively, with 12 bases between them. The CDR3 is 13 residues long. The CDR3 DNA is TGTGCCAGCAGTAGCGGGACACGGGAGACCCAGTACTTC. Protein product: CASSSGTRETQYF.

This chain connects TRBV3-1 (or the pseudogene TRBV3-2) to TRBJ1-2, with D tentatively TRBD1 (6 bases). This CDR3 is 13 amino acids long. The ends were cut back, 5 bases at V and 7 bases at J, with 14 bases in the middle. From germline, CDR1 is LGHDT and CDR2 YNNKEL (reference sequence). The CDR3 loop reads CASSEPGEAGYTF. DNA of the CDR3: TGTGCCAGCAGCGAGCCAGGGGAAGCTGGCTACACCTTC.

This sequence joins TRBV5-5 and TRBJ2-2, with TRBD1 identical over 9 bases. V gave up 5 bases and J gave up 7 bases; unmatched junction bases: 18. Per the germline V gene, CDR1 is SGHKS and CDR2 is YYEKEE (reference sequence). The CDR3 is made up of 18 amino acids. In DNA form, the CDR3 reads TGTGCCAGCAGGGGTGAAGCCTCGTGGACAGGGGTTGGCGGGGAGCTGTTTTTT. Protein sequence: CASRGEASWTGVGGELFF.

This chain joins TRBV28 and TRBJ2-7; D gene ambiguous. The CDR3 extends over 12 amino acids. Germline loops: CDR1 MDHEN, CDR2 SYDVKM. Trimming shortened V by 5 bases and J by 3 bases, and 8 bases separated the two germline ends. The CDR3 coding sequence is TGTGCCAGCAGTCCTACGTACTACGAGCAGTACTTC. Protein: CASSPTYYEQYF.

The rearrangement links TRBV6-5 to TRBJ2-2; D perhaps matches TRBD2 (6 bases). V lost 7 bases and J lost 6, with 12 bases in between. The germline CDR1 and CDR2 sequences are MNHEY and SVGAGI. CDR3 length: 13 amino acids. CDR3 nucleotide sequence: TGTGCCAGCACTCGGGGGAGCGCCGGGGAGCTGTTTTTT. Translating it yields CASTRGSAGELFF.